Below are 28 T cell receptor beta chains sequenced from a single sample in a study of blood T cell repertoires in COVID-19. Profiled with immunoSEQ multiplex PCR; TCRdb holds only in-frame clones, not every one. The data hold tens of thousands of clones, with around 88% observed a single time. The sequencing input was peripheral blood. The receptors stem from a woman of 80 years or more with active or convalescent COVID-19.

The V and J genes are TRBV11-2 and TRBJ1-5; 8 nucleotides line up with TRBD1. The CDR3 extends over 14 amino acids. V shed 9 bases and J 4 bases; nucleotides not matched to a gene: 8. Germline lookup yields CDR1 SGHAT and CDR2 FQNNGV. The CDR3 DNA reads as TGTGCCAGTAGCCAGGACAGGGTTAATCAGCCCCAGCATTTT. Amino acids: CASSQDRVNQPQHF. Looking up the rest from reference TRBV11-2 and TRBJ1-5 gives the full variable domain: EAGVAQSPRYKIIEKRQSVAFWCNPISGHATLYWYQQILGQGPKLLIQFQNNGVVDDSQLPKDRFSAERLKGVDSTLKIQPAKLEDSAVYLCASSQDRVNQPQHFGDGTRLSIL.

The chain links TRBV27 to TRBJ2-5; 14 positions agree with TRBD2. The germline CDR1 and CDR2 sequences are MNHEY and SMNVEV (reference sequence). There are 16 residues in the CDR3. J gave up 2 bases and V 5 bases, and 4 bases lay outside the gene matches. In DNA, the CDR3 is TGTGCCAGCAGTATCAGACTAGCGGGGGGGCAAGAGACCCAGTACTTC. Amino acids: CASSIRLAGGQETQYF.

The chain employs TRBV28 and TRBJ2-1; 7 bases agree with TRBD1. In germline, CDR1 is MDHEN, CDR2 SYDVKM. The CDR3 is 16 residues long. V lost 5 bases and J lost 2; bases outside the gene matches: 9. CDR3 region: CASSAWTGLTYNEQFF. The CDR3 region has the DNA TGTGCCAGCAGTGCCTGGACAGGTCTAACCTACAATGAGCAGTTCTTC.

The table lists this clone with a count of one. CDR3 DNA sequence: TGCGCCAGCAGTCAGGCCGGTACAGGGTTGGGTGAAAAACTGTTTTTT. Its translation is CASSQAGTGLGEKLFF. J is TRBJ1-4 and V is TRBV5-1, with a weak D call TRBD1 (6 bases). Trimming took off 5 bases at V and 7 bases at J, with 21 bases between the two ends. Per the germline V gene, CDR1 is SGHRS and CDR2 is YFSETQ. The CDR3 is 16 amino acids.

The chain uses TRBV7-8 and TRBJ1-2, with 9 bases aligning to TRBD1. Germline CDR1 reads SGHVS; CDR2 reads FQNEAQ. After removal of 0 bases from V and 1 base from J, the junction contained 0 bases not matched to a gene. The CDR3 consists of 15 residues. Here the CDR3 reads CASSLAGQGNYGYTF. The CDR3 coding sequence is TGTGCCAGCAGCTTAGCGGGACAGGGTAACTATGGCTACACCTTC.

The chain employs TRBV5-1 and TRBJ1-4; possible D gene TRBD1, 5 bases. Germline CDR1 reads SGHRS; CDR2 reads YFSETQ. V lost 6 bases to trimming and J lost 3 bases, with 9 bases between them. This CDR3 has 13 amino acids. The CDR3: CASKETANEKLFF. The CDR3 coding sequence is TGCGCCAGCAAAGAGACAGCTAATGAAAAACTGTTTTTT.

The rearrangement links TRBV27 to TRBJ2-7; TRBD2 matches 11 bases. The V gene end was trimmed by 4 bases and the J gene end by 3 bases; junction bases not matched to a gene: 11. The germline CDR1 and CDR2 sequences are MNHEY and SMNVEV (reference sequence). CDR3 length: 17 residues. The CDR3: CASSSKTGTSGNYEQYF. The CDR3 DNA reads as TGTGCCAGCAGTTCCAAAACTGGGACTAGCGGAAACTACGAGCAGTACTTC.

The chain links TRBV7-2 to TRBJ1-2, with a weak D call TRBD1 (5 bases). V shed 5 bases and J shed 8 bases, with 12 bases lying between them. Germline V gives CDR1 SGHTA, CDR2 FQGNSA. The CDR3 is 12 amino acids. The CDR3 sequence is CASSRDLGGYTF. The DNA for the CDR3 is TGTGCCAGCAGCCGGGACTTGGGGGGCTACACCTTC. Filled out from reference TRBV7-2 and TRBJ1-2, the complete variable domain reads GAGVSQSPSNKVTEKGKDVELRCDPISGHTALYWYRQSLGQGLEFLIYFQGNSAPDKSGLPSDRFSAERTGGSVSTLTIQRTQQEDSAVYLCASSRDLGGYTFGSGTRLTVV.

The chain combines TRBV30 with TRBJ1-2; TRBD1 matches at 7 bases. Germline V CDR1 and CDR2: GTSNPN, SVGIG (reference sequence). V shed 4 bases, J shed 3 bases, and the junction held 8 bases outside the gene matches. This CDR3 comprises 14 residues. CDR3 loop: CAWTVDRADYGYTF. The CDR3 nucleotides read TGTGCCTGGACGGTAGACAGGGCAGACTATGGCTACACCTTC.

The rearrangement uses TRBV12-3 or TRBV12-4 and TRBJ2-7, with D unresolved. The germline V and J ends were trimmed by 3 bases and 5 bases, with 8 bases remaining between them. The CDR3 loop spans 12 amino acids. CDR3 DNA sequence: TGTGCCAGCAGTTTTGTTGTAAACGAGCAGTACTTC. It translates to CASSFVVNEQYF.

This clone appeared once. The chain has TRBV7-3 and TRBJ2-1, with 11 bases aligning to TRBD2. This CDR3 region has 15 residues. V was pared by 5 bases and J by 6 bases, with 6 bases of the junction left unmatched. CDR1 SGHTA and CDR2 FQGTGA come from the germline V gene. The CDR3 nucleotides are TGTGCCAGCAGCGAAACTAGCGGGAGTGTCAATGAGCAGTTCTTC. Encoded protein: CASSETSGSVNEQFF.

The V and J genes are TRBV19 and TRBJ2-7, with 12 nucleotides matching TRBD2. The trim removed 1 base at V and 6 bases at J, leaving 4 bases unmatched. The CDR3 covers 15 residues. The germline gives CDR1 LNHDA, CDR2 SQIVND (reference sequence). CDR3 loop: CASSIGLAGVREQYF. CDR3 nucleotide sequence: TGTGCCAGTAGTATAGGACTAGCGGGAGTACGCGAGCAGTACTTC.

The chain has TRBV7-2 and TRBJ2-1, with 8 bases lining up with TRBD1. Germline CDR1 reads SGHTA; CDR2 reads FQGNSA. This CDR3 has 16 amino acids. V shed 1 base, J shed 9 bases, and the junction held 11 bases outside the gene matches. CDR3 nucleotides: TGTGCCAGCAGCTTAGGCCACGGACAGGGAAGGACTGAGCAGTTCTTC. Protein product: CASSLGHGQGRTEQFF.

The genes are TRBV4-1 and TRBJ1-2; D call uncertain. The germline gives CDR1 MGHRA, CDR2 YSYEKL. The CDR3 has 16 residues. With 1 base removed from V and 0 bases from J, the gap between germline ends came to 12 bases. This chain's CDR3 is CASSQGRSQANYGYTF. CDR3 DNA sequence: TGCGCCAGCAGCCAAGGGCGCAGTCAGGCTAACTATGGCTACACCTTC.

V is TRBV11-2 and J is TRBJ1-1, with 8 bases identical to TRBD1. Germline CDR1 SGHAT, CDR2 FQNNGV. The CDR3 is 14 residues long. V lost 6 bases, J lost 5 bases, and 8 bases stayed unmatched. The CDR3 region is CASRVQGARTEAFF. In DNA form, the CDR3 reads TGTGCCAGCAGGGTCCAGGGGGCGCGGACTGAAGCTTTCTTT.

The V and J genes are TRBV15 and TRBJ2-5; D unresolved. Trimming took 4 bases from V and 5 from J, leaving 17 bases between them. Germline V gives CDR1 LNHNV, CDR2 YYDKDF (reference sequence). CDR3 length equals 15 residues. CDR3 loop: CATSNQNSFGETQYF. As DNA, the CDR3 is TGTGCCACCAGCAACCAAAACTCGTTCGGGGAGACCCAGTACTTC.

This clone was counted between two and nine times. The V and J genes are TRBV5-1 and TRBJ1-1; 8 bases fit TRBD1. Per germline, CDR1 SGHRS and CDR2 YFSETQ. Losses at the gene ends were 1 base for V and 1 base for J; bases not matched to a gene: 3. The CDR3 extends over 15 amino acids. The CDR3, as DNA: TGCGCCAGCAGCTTGATGACAGGGGCGAACACTGAAGCTTTCTTT. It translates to CASSLMTGANTEAFF.

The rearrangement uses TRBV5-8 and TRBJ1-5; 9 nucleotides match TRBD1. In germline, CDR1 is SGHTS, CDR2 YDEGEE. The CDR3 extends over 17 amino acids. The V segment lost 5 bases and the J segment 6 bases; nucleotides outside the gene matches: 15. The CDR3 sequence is CASRYFSPTGGSQPQHF. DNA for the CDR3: TGTGCCAGCAGGTACTTCAGTCCTACAGGGGGCAGTCAGCCCCAGCATTTT.

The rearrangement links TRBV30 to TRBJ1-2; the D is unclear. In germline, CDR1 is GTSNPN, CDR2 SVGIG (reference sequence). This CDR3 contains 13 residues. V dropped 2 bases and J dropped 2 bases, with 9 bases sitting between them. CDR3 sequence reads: CAWSMAGNYGYTF. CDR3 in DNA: TGTGCCTGGAGTATGGCGGGGAACTATGGCTACACCTTC.

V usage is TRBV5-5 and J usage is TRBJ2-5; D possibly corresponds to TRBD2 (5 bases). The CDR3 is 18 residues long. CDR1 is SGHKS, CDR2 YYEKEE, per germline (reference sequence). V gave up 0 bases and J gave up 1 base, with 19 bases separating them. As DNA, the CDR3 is TGTGCCAGCAGCTTGGTAGCGCGGAGCAGTAGCATCCAAGAGACCCAGTACTTC. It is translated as CASSLVARSSSIQETQYF.

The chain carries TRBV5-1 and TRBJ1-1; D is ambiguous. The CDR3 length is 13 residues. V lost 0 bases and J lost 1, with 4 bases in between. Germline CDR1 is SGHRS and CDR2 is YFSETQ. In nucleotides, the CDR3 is TGCGCCAGCAGCTTGGGCGGGAACACTGAAGCTTTCTTT. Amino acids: CASSLGGNTEAFF.

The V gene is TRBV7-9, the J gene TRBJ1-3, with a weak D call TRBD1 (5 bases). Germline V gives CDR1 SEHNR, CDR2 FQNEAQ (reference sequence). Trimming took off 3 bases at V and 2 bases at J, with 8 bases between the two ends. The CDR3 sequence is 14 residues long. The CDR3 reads CASSLPGTGNTIYF. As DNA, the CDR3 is TGTGCCAGCAGCTTGCCAGGGACTGGAAACACCATATATTTT.

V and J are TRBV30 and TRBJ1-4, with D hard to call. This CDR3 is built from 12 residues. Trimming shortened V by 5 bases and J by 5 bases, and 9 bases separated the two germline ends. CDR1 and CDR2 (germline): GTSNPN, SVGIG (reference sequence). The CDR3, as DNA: TGTGCCTGGGGGTCGCGAAATGAAAAACTGTTTTTT. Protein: CAWGSRNEKLFF.

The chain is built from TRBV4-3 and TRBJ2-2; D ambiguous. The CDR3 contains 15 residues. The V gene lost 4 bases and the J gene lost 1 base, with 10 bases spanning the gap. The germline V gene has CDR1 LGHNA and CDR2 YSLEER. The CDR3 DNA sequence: TGCGCCAGCAGCCGAGTGACAATGAACACCGGGGAGCTGTTTTTT. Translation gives CASSRVTMNTGELFF.

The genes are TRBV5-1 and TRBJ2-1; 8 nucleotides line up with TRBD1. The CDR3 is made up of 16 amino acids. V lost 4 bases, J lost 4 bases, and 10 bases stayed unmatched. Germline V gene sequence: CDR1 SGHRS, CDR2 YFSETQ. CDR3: CASSLTSGGAYNEQFF. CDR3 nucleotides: TGCGCCAGCAGCCTTACTTCAGGGGGCGCGTACAATGAGCAGTTCTTC.

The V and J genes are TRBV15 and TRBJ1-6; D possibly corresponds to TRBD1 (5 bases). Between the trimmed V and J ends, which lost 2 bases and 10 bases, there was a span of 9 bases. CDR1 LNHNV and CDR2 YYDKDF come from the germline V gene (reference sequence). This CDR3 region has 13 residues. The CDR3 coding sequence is TGTGCCACCAGCAGACAGGGAGGATCACCCCTCCACTTT. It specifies CATSRQGGSPLHF.

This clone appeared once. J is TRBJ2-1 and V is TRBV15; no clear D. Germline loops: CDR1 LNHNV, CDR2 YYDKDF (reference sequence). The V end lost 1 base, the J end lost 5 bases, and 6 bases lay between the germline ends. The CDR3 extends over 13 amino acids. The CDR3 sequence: CATSRAVHNEQFF. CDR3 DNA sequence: TGTGCCACCAGCAGAGCGGTGCACAATGAGCAGTTCTTC. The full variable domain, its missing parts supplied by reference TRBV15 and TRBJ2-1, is DAMVIQNPRYQVTQFGKPVTLSCSQTLNHNVMYWYQQKSSQAPKLLFHYYDKDFNNEADTPDNFQSRRPNTSFCFLDIRSPGLGDTAMYLCATSRAVHNEQFFGPGTRLTVL.

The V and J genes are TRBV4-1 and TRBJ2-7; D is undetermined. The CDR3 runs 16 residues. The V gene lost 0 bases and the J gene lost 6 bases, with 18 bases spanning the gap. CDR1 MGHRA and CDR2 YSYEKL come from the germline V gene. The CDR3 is CASSQDVALKAGEQYF. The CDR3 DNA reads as TGCGCCAGCAGCCAAGATGTGGCGCTTAAGGCAGGCGAGCAGTACTTC.